This passage covers 2 T cell receptor beta chains from one sample sequenced in a study of human thymus T cells. Profiling relied on immunoSEQ multiplex PCR, and the TCRdb table lists in-frame clones only, not all of them. The sample contains about 43,000 clones, 85% to 95% of which appear only once. Sequenced: blood. Source of these receptors: a girl under three years old with a congenital heart defect but otherwise immunologically healthy.

The chain is built from TRBV28 and TRBJ1-5, with 10 bases fitting TRBD1. J was trimmed by 9 bases and V by 1 base; bases with no gene match: 6. This CDR3 spans 15 amino acids. Germline CDR1 and CDR2: MDHEN and SYDVKM. The CDR3 DNA sequence: TGTGCCAGCAGTTTATTCGGGACAGGGGCATCGCCCCAGCATTTT. It translates to CASSLFGTGASPQHF.

The chain employs TRBV5-6 and TRBJ1-4; TRBD1 matches at 8 bases. V lost 3 bases and J lost 8; bases outside the gene matches: 15. In germline, CDR1 is SGHDT, CDR2 YYEEEE. The CDR3 sequence is 17 residues long. This CDR3 is CASSYRQGKALIEKLFF. The DNA of the CDR3 is TGTGCCAGCAGCTATCGACAGGGGAAGGCCCTTATAGAAAAACTGTTTTTT. The full variable domain, rest sourced from reference TRBV5-6 and TRBJ1-4, is DAGVTQSPTHLIKTRGQQVTLRCSPKSGHDTVSWYQQALGQGPQFIFQYYEEEERQRGNFPDRFSGHQFPNYSSELNVNALLLGDSALYLCASSYRQGKALIEKLFFGSGTQLSVL.